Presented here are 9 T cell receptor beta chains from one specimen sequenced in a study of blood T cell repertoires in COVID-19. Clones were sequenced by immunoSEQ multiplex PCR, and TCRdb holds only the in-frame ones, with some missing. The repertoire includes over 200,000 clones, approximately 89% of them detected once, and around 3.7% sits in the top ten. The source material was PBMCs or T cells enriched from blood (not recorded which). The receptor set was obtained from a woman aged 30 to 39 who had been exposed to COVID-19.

CDR3 loop: CASSLGTSGRLREQYF. The CDR3 DNA reads as TGTGCCAGCAGCTTAGGTACTAGCGGGAGGCTCAGGGAGCAGTACTTC. V usage is TRBV7-2 and J usage is TRBJ2-7, with 12 bases that match TRBD2. CDR1 is SGHTA and CDR2 is FQGNSA in the germline V gene. The junction had 8 bases not matched to a gene; V was cut back by 1 base and J by 7 bases. The CDR3 extends over 16 amino acids.

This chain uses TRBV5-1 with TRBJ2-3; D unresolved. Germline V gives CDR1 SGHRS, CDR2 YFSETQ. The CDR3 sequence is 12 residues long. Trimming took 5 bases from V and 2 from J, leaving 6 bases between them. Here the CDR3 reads CASRYNTDTQYF. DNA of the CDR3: TGCGCCAGCAGGTACAACACAGATACGCAGTATTTT.

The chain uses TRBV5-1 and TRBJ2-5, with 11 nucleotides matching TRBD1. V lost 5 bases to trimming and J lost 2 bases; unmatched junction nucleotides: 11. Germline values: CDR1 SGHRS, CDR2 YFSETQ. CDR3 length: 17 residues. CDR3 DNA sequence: TGCGCCAGCAGGGAGGGACAGGGGGTACACTCTCAAGAGACCCAGTACTTC. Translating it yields CASREGQGVHSQETQYF.

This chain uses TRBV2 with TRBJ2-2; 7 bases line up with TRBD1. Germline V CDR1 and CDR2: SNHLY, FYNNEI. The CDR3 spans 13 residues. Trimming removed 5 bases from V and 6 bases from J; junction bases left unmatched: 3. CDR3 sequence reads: CASSRGPAGELFF. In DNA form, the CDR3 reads TGTGCCAGCAGTAGGGGGCCGGCCGGGGAGCTGTTTTTT.

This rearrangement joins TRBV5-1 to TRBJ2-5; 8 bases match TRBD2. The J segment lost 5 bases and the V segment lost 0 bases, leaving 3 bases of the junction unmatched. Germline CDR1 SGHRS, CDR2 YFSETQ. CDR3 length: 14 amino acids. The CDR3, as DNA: TGCGCCAGCAGCTTGGCCCCTAGCGGGGAGACCCAGTACTTC. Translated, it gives CASSLAPSGETQYF.

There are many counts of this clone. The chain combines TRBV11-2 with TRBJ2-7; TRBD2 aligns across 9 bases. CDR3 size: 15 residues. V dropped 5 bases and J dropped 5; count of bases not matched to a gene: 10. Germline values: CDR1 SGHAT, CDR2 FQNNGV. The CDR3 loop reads CASSPPGLAGNEQYF. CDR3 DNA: TGTGCCAGCAGCCCCCCCGGGCTAGCGGGAAACGAGCAGTACTTC.

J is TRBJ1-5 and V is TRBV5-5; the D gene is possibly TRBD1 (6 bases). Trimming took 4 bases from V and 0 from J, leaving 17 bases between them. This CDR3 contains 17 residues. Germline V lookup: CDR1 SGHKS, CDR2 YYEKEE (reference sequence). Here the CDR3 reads CASSPRGRAGSNQPQHF. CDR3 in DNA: TGTGCCAGCAGCCCCAGGGGCAGGGCTGGTAGCAATCAGCCCCAGCATTTT.

CDR3 coding DNA: TGTGCCATCAGTGAGAACAGGGGCAATTCACCCCTCCACTTT. It encodes CAISENRGNSPLHF. The chain is built from TRBV10-3 and TRBJ1-6; 7 nucleotides line up with TRBD1. V was clipped by 2 bases and J by 7 bases; unmatched bases: 2. The germline V gene has CDR1 ENHRY and CDR2 SYGVKD. The CDR3 sequence is 14 residues long.

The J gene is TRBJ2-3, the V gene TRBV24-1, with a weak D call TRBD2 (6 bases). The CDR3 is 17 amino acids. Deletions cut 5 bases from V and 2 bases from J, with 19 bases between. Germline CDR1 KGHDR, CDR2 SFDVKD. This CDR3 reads CATSGIQAGEYTDTQYF. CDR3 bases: TGTGCCACCAGTGGGATACAAGCGGGCGAGTACACAGATACGCAGTATTTT.